This entry describes one TCR beta chain. Sequence at one end of the junction differs from germline and may be a read error. These data are taken from a study of molecular identifiers for immune sequencing clone quantification. This CDR3 is 14 amino acids long. Listed TCR primers, together with previously described methods, were used for the bulk TCR libraries. MiXCR, applied by TCRdb to the PCR reads, yields one record per CDR3 protein. The data contain more than 95,000 distinct CDR3 sequences, 20% to 25% of them singletons. Sequencing input: naive CD8+ T cells from blood, with Jurkat cell RNA spiked in. Regarding subset: FACS-sorted CD8+CD4-CCR7+CD45RA+ naive T cells. V gene TRBV12-3 or TRBV12-4 combines with J gene TRBJ1-5; D unresolved. The sequence came from a human donor in good health. Some libraries in this study had Jurkat cell RNA spiked in. The chain's CDR3 is CASSLESSNQPQQF. The CDR3 DNA reads TGTGCCAGCAGTTTAGAAAGTAGCAATCAGCCCCAGCAATTT.